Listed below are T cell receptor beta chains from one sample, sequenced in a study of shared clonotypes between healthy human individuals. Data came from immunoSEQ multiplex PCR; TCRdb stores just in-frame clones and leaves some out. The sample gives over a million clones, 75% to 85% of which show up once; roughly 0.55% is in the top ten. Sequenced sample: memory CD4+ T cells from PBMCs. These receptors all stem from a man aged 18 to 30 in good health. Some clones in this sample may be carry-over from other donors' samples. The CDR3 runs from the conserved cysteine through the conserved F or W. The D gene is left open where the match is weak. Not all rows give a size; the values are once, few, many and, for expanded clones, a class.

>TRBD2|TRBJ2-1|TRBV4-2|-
CASSPELAASSYNEQFF
TGTGCCAGCAGCCCGGAACTAGCGGCAAGCTCCTACAATGAGCAGTTCTTC
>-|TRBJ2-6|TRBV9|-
CASSVASGANVLTF
TGTGCCAGCAGCGTGGCCTCTGGGGCCAACGTCCTGACTTTC
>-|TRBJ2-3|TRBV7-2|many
CASSFRTPGTDTQYF
TGTGCCAGCAGCTTTAGGACCCCGGGCACAGATACGCAGTATTTT
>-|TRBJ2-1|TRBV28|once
CASSFRGTPMGEQFF
TGTGCCAGCAGTTTCCGGGGGACTCCTATGGGTGAGCAGTTCTTC
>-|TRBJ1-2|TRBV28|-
CASSHGTYYGYTF
TGTGCCAGCAGTCATGGGACCTACTATGGCTACACCTTC
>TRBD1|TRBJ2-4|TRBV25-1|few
CASRGDRTDGNIQYF
TGTGCCAGCAGGGGGGACAGGACAGATGGAAACATTCAGTACTTC
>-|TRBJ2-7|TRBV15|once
CATSARSGQTAYEQYF
TGTGCCACCAGCGCCCGCTCGGGACAAACCGCCTACGAGCAGTACTTC
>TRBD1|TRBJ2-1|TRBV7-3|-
CASSPGQGSYNEQFF
TGTGCCAGCAGCCCCGGACAGGGGTCCTACAATGAGCAGTTCTTC
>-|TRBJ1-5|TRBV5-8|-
CASSFPLAPLSNQPQHF
TGTGCCAGCAGCTTCCCACTCGCCCCACTTAGCAATCAGCCCCAGCATTTT
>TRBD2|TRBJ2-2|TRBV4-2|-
CASSQGSGRVTGELFF
TGTGCCAGCAGCCAAGGTAGCGGGAGGGTCACCGGGGAGCTGTTTTTT
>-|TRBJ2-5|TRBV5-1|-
CASSLWGPGETQYF
TGCGCCAGCAGCTTGTGGGGGCCGGGAGAGACCCAGTACTTC
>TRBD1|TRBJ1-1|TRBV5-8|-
CASSRGQVNTEAFF
TGTGCCAGCAGCAGGGGACAGGTGAACACTGAAGCTTTCTTT
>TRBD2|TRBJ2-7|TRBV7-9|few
CASSRGTSAGRFVRQYF
TGTGCCAGCAGCCGAGGGACTAGCGCGGGCCGGTTTGTACGGCAGTACTTC
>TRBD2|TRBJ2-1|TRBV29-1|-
CSVVGGGLSNEQFF
TGCAGCGTTGTGGGGGGAGGGTTATCCAATGAGCAGTTCTTC
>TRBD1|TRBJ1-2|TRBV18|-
CASSRDRGRSNYGYTF
TGTGCCAGCTCACGGGACAGGGGACGATCTAACTATGGCTACACCTTC
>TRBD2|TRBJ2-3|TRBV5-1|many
CASSLAAGLAGGDTQYF
TGCGCCAGCAGCTTGGCCGCGGGACTAGCGGGAGGAGATACGCAGTATTTT
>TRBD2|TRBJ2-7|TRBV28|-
CASSIGTSGSRSEQYF
TGTGCCAGCAGTATAGGGACTAGCGGGAGCCGCAGCGAGCAGTACTTC
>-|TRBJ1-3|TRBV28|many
CASSSTGTITNTIYF
TGTGCCAGCAGTTCGACCGGGACAATTACAAACACCATATATTTT
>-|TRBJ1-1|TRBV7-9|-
CASSSRTLNTEAFF
TGTGCCAGCAGCTCCCGGACACTGAACACTGAAGCTTTCTTT
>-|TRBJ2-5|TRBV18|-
CASSPPSGGQETQYF
TGTGCCAGCTCACCACCATCCGGGGGCCAAGAGACCCAGTACTTC
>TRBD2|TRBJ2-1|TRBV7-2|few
CASSLGGLDNEQFF
TGTGCCAGCAGCTTAGGGGGACTAGACAATGAGCAGTTCTTC
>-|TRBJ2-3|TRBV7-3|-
CASSFTASTDTQYF
TGTGCCAGCAGCTTTACGGCTAGCACAGATACGCAGTATTTT
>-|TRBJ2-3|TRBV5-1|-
CASSLEILRQGSTDTQYF
TGCGCCAGCAGCTTGGAGATCCTTAGGCAGGGAAGCACAGATACGCAGTATTTT
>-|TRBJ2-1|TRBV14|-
CASSQIQPSSEQFF
TGTGCCAGCAGCCAAATTCAGCCATCCAGTGAGCAGTTCTTC
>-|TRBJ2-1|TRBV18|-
CASSAFPSGRWNEQFF
TGTGCCAGCTCAGCCTTTCCGAGCGGCCGGTGGAATGAGCAGTTCTTC
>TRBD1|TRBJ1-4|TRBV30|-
CAWSADRGSEKLFF
TGTGCCTGGAGTGCGGACAGGGGGTCCGAAAAACTGTTTTTT
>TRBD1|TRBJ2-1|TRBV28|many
CASSSGQGGGEQFF
TGTGCCAGCAGTTCCGGACAGGGGGGTGGTGAGCAGTTCTTC
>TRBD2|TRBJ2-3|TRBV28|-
CASSLSRRESADTQYF
TGTGCCAGCAGTTTATCGCGGCGGGAGTCCGCAGATACGCAGTATTTT
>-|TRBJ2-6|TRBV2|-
CASSEGANVLTF
TGTGCCAGCAGCGAAGGGGCCAACGTCCTGACTTTC
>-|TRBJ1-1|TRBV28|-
CASSLLGGGKNTEAFF
TGTGCCAGCAGTTTATTAGGGGGAGGGAAGAACACTGAAGCTTTCTTT
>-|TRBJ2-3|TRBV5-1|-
CASSFTTGGGTDTQYF
TGCGCCAGCAGCTTTACCACGGGCGGAGGTACAGATACGCAGTATTTT
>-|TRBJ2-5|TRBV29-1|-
CSASVVSGETQYF
TGCAGCGCCTCGGTGGTTTCGGGTGAGACCCAGTACTTC
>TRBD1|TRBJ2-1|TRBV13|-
CASRPDRGGYNEQFF
TGTGCCAGCAGGCCGGACAGGGGCGGCTACAATGAGCAGTTCTTC
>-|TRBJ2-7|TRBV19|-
CASSTGQTLGSYEQYF
TGTGCCAGTAGTACCGGACAGACCCTCGGCTCCTACGAGCAGTACTTC
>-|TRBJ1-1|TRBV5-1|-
CASSLERAGLTEAFF
TGCGCCAGCAGCTTGGAACGGGCTGGGCTCACTGAAGCTTTCTTT
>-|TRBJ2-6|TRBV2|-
CASRRTLSGANVLTF
TGTGCCAGCAGGCGGACATTGTCTGGGGCCAACGTCCTGACTTTC